The 21 T cell receptor beta chains in this list originate from one sample, sequenced in a study of tumor and adjacent non-tumor tissue in lung cancer. The template was RNA from unsorted bulk tissue. This non-tumor lung sample came from over 3 cm beyond the tumor edge. Three rounds of nested PCR, following a modified ARM-PCR protocol, produced the TCRbeta library. TCRdb redid the calling of the multiplex PCR reads with MiXCR, one entry per CDR3 protein. The profile covers 55,000 to 65,000 distinct CDR3 sequences, with roughly 60% appearing a single time and less than 40% taken by the ten largest. Source material: distant non-tumor lung tissue. The receptors derive from a man in his 70s with non-small cell lung cancer.

As to this clonotype: This may stem from a read error, because a much larger clone lies one nucleotide away. This chain joins TRBV4-1 and TRBJ2-1; TRBD2 agrees at 8 bases. CDR1 MGHRA and CDR2 YSYEKL come from the germline V gene. This CDR3 has 15 amino acids. This CDR3 reads CANSQGNSGVNEQFF. DNA of the CDR3: TGCGCCAACAGCCAAGGCAATAGCGGGGTGAATGAGCAGTTCTTC.

This clonotype was counted only a few times. The genes are TRBV28 and TRBJ2-1; 11 positions agree with TRBD2. CDR1 is MDHEN, CDR2 SYDVKM, per germline. With V trimmed by 6 bases and J by 5 bases, 3 bases remained unmatched. This CDR3 is 14 amino acids long. This chain's CDR3 is CASRLAGENNEQFF. The CDR3 DNA is TGTGCCAGCAGACTAGCGGGAGAAAACAATGAGCAGTTCTTC.

The count of this clonotype is one. The chain combines TRBV5-1 with TRBJ1-5, with D perhaps matching TRBD1 (5 bases). Trimming took 0 bases from V and 5 from J, leaving 12 bases between them. The germline V gene has CDR1 SGHRS and CDR2 YFSETQ. CDR3 length equals 15 residues. The DNA for the CDR3 is TGCGCCAGCAGCTTGGCCTCGGGGGTAGATCAGCCCCAGCATTTT. Amino acids: CASSLASGVDQPQHF. The full variable domain, with the rest looked up from reference TRBV5-1 and TRBJ1-5, is KAGVTQTPRYLIKTRGQQVTLSCSPISGHRSVSWYQQTPGQGLQFLFEYFSETQRNKGNFPGRFSGRQFSNSRSEMNVSTLELGDSALYLCASSLASGVDQPQHFGDGTRLSIL.

With regard to this clonotype: At one end the junction does not follow the germline gene, possibly because of a read error. The chain combines TRBV5-5 with TRBJ2-7; D perhaps matches TRBD1 (6 bases). This CDR3 is 13 amino acids long. Germline CDR1 and CDR2: SGHKS and YYEKEE (reference sequence). The CDR3 nucleotides are TGCGCCAGCAGCTTAGGACAGAGGTACAAGCAGTACTTC. Translating gives CASSLGQRYKQYF.

This clonotype was detected only a few times. A clone one base away is much larger, so this may be a read error. The chain uses TRBV20-1 and TRBJ2-2; D gene uncertain. This CDR3 comprises 13 residues. CDR1 DFQATT and CDR2 SNEGSKA come from the germline V gene (reference sequence). V was trimmed by 5 bases and J by 4 bases, leaving 11 bases between them. This CDR3 is CSAYPESTGELFF. In DNA form, the CDR3 reads TGCAGTGCTTACCCAGAGAGCACCGGGGAGCTGTTTTTT.

Points on this clonotype: It may be a read error: a sequence one base away is much more abundant. No conserved phenylalanine or tryptophan ends this CDR3, so it is likely a read error. The chain carries TRBV12-3 or TRBV12-4 and TRBJ1-2; TRBD1 might be the D (6 bases). The CDR3 sequence is 13 residues long. V shed 3 bases and J shed 4 bases, with 9 bases lying between them. Written as DNA, the CDR3 is TGTGCCAGCAGTTTCAGGGGAGGCTATGGCTACACCTCC. It translates to CASSFRGGYGYTS.

This clonotype occurred once. V gene TRBV29-1 combines with J gene TRBJ2-3, with D possibly matching TRBD2 (5 bases). V was clipped by 4 bases and J by 7 bases, with 12 bases between them. The V gene's germline CDR1 is SQVTM and CDR2 ANQGSEA. The CDR3 loop spans 12 amino acids. The CDR3 spells CSVASSSYTQYF. The CDR3, as DNA: TGCAGCGTTGCTTCTAGCTCATATACGCAGTATTTT.

This sequence joins TRBV5-4 and TRBJ2-3; TRBD1 matches 7 bases. Looked up from germline, CDR1 is SGHNT and CDR2 is YYREEE (reference sequence). The CDR3 has 16 residues. CDR3 bases: TGTGTCAACAGCTCCAGACAGGGAAGGACCACAGATACGCAGTATTTT. It encodes CVNSSRQGRTTDTQYF. The full variable domain, completed using reference TRBV5-4 and TRBJ2-3, is ETGVTQSPTHLIKTRGQQVTLRCSSQSGHNTVSWYQQALGQGPQFIFQYYREEENGRGNFPPRFSGLQFPNYSSELNVNALELDDSALYLCVNSSRQGRTTDTQYFGPGTRLTVL.

Notes on this clonotype: Germline is not matched at one junction end, which may reflect a read error. This chain joins TRBV4-2 and TRBJ1-6; no definite D call. The CDR3 runs to 17 residues. CDR1 is LGHNA and CDR2 is YNFKEQ in the germline V gene. The CDR3 DNA reads TGTGCCAGCAGTCCCCGCGGAGGCGGCTCCTATAATTCACTCCTCCACTTT. Amino acids: CASSPRGGGSYNSLLHF.

A note on this clonotype: The junction and the germline gene differ at one end; a read error may be behind it. The chain carries TRBV6-1 and TRBJ1-2; 7 nucleotides match TRBD1. The CDR3 has 14 amino acids. Per the germline V gene, CDR1 is MNHNS and CDR2 is SASEGT. CDR3 residues: CASSRDSEAYGYTF. CDR3 in DNA: TGTGCCAGCAGCCGGGACAGTGAAGCCTATGGTTACACCTTC.

This clonotype was observed many times. The chain is built from TRBV20-1 and TRBJ2-2; D might be TRBD1 or TRBD2, each matching 5 bases. V lost 0 bases, J lost 6 bases, and 11 bases lay in between. CDR3 size: 14 residues. From germline, CDR1 is DFQATT and CDR2 SNEGSKA (reference sequence). CDR3: CSARDSGDAGELFF. CDR3 bases: TGCAGTGCTAGAGATTCCGGGGACGCCGGGGAGCTGTTTTTT.

This clonotype appeared many times. The chain joins TRBV29-1 to TRBJ1-2; D is possibly TRBD1 (6 bases). Trimming removed 1 base at V and 6 bases at J, with 24 bases between. Germline assignment: CDR1 SQVTM and CDR2 ANQGSEA. The CDR3 contains 17 residues. As DNA, the CDR3 is TGCAGCGTTGAAGGGGGTAAAGGGACACCTCATCATGATGGCTACACCTTC. Protein product: CSVEGGKGTPHHDGYTF.

The chain is built from TRBV20-1 and TRBJ2-7; unclear D gene. This CDR3 region has 14 residues. Germline V gene lookup returns CDR1 DFQATT and CDR2 SNEGSKA (reference sequence). V was trimmed by 0 bases and J by 5 bases, leaving 14 bases between them. CDR3 in amino acids: CSARDRGSLHEQYF. CDR3 coding DNA: TGCAGTGCTAGAGATCGCGGAAGTCTCCACGAGCAGTACTTC.

As for this clonotype: At one of its ends the junction is not consistent with the germline gene, which may arise from a read error. V and J are TRBV20-1 and TRBJ2-7; 9 bases map to TRBD1. The CDR3 length is 13 residues. Germline CDR1 and CDR2: DFQATT and SNEGSKA (reference sequence). The CDR3 loop is CSADRGDTYGQYF. CDR3 bases: TGCAGTGCCGACAGGGGGGATACCTACGGGCAGTACTTC.

This clonotype was recorded a few times. The V and J genes are TRBV19 and TRBJ2-7, with 10 bases that match TRBD2. CDR1 and CDR2 (germline): LNHDA, SQIVND (reference sequence). V trimming: 4 bases; J trimming: 0 bases; junction bases outside the gene matches: 3. This CDR3 contains 15 residues. In DNA, the CDR3 is TGTGCCAGTAGTACCGGACTAGCGGTCTCCTACGAGCAGTACTTC. As protein: CASSTGLAVSYEQYF. The full variable domain, completed using reference TRBV19 and TRBJ2-7, is DGGITQSPKYLFRKEGQNVTLSCEQNLNHDAMYWYRQDPGQGLRLIYYSQIVNDFQKGDIAEGYSVSREKKESFPLTVTSAQKNPTAFYLCASSTGLAVSYEQYFGPGTRLTVT.

This clonotype was detected many times. This chain uses TRBV11-2 with TRBJ1-4; TRBD1 aligns across 9 bases. CDR3 length: 15 amino acids. The V gene end was trimmed by 5 bases and the J gene end by 6 bases; junction bases not matched to a gene: 7. Germline values: CDR1 SGHAT, CDR2 FQNNGV. In DNA, the CDR3 is TGTGCCAGCAGCACCCTAGGACAGGGGTATGAAAAACTGTTTTTT. Translated, it gives CASSTLGQGYEKLFF.

With respect to this clonotype: Mismatch with germline at one junction end may stem from a read error. The chain links TRBV6-1 to TRBJ2-4, with a tentative D call TRBD1 (8 bases). The germline V gene has CDR1 MNHNS and CDR2 SASEGT. The CDR3 spans 18 residues. CDR3 in amino acids: CTSSEARGAGGARNIQYF. CDR3 DNA sequence: TGTACCAGCAGTGAAGCTCGGGGGGCAGGGGGCGCGAGAAACATTCAGTACTTC.

Note on this clonotype: One end of the junction fails to match germline, which may point to a read error. The rearrangement links TRBV11-2 to TRBJ2-2, with TRBD1 matching 7 bases. This CDR3 is built from 13 residues. CDR1 is SGHAT and CDR2 is FQNNGV in the germline V gene. The CDR3, as DNA: TGTGCCCGCGGTCCACAGGGGACCGGGGAGCTGATTTTT. Protein product: CARGPQGTGELIF.

This clonotype was counted at least ten times. The chain has TRBV20-1 and TRBJ2-7, with 7 bases lining up with TRBD1. Germline V gene sequence: CDR1 DFQATT, CDR2 SNEGSKA (reference sequence). There are 14 residues in the CDR3. V shed 0 bases, J shed 0 bases, and the junction held 2 bases outside the gene matches. The CDR3 bases are TGCAGTGCTAGAGATCAGGGGGTCTCCTACGAGCAGTACTTC. Translated, it gives CSARDQGVSYEQYF.

This clonotype is deemed medium-sized. The J gene is TRBJ2-5, the V gene TRBV20-1; possible D gene TRBD1, 8 bases. The ends were cut back, 3 bases at V and 3 bases at J, with 14 bases in the middle. Germline values: CDR1 DFQATT, CDR2 SNEGSKA (reference sequence). CDR3 size: 14 residues. The CDR3: CSARDREGKETQYF. The CDR3 region has the DNA TGCAGTGCTAGGGACAGGGAGGGGAAAGAGACCCAGTACTTC.

This clonotype has just a few counts. The V and J genes are TRBV28 and TRBJ2-5; 7 positions agree with TRBD1. From germline, CDR1 is MDHEN and CDR2 SYDVKM. Germline trimming cut 6 bases from V and 7 bases from J; bases unmatched to any gene: 11. CDR3 size: 14 residues. The CDR3 DNA sequence: TGTGCCAGCAGACGACAGGGAGATTTTGGGACCCAGTACTTC. This codes for CASRRQGDFGTQYF.